The clone carrying this T cell receptor (beta chain) was seen a handful of times. What it recognizes is unknown. As the sequencing template, cDNA was produced by extracting RNA and reverse transcribing it. The assay was immunoSEQ multiplex PCR, and TCRdb's table has in-frame clones only and misses some. This sample has some 120,000 clones; approximately 47% occur once, and the top ten carry roughly 10%. The sample comes from a study of CD8+ T cells in alopecia areata. General study findings and limits: Among the cells sequenced in scalp samples are also the resident alphabeta T cells of normal skin.

Trimming removed 6 bases from V and 5 bases from J, with 14 bases in between. Per the germline V gene, CDR1 is SQVTM and CDR2 is ANQGSEA. This CDR3 spans 13 amino acids. The investigators collected lesional scalp punch biopsies and peripheral blood from alopecia areata patients. T lymphocytes (CD4+ and CD8+) were sorted from PBMCs. The sequencing input was NKG2D-low CD8+ T cells sorted from blood. The receptor's source is a human donor with alopecia areata. This chain links TRBV29-1 with TRBJ2-4, with a tentative D call TRBD2 (7 bases). The CDR3 sequence: CSVGVGGENIQYF. CDR3 bases: TGCAGCGTCGGGGTAGGGGGGGAAAACATTCAGTACTTC.